The rows below give T cell receptor beta chains drawn from one sample of a study of CD8+CD57+ T cells in acquired aplastic anemia. TCRdb fed the reads into MiXCR, producing one record per CDR3 protein. The sample carries roughly 260,000 distinct CDR3 sequences, around 45% recorded once. The sequenced sample was sorted CD4+, CD8+, or CD8+CD57+ T cells (not recorded which) from PBMCs. Receptor source: a human donor with aplastic anemia. The CDR3 runs from the conserved cysteine through the conserved F or W. The D gene is left open where the match is weak. Clone size, where shown, is once, few, many, or a class for clones that have expanded.

clone size	V gene	D gene	CDR3 length	J gene	CDR3 DNA	CDR3 protein
many	TRBV7-2	-	16	TRBJ2-7	TGTGCCAGCAGCTTAGTTAGGGGGGGGCCGAACTACGAGCAGTACTTC	CASSLVRGGPNYEQYF
few	TRBV28	-	11	TRBJ1-4	TGTGCCAGCAGTTTTAATGAAAAACTGTTTTTT	CASSFNEKLFF
few	TRBV10-1	TRBD1	15	TRBJ1-2	TGCGCCAGCAGTGGACAGGGGGCGGAAGGCTATGGCTACACCTTC	CASSGQGAEGYGYTF
-	TRBV28	-	13	TRBJ2-5	TGTGCCAGCAGTTTATTTTTGGGGGAGACCCAGTACTTC	CASSLFLGETQYF
-	TRBV15	-	17	TRBJ2-7	TGTGCCACCAGCAGAGTACAAACCCGGGACCGCTCCTACGAGCAGTACTTC	CATSRVQTRDRSYEQYF
-	TRBV7-2	-	14	TRBJ2-7	TGTGCCAGCAGCCAAGGGAGGGGGGCCTACGAGCAGTACTTC	CASSQGRGAYEQYF
few	TRBV7-9	TRBD1	14	TRBJ2-5	TGTGCCAGCAGCTCGGGACAGGGGGGGAAGACCCAGTACTTC	CASSSGQGGKTQYF
few	TRBV9	-	16	TRBJ2-6	TGTGCCAGCAGCGACGCTCTAAGCTCTGGGGCCAACGTCCTGACTTTC	CASSDALSSGANVLTF
many	TRBV24-1	-	14	TRBJ2-7	TGTGCCACCAGTGAGACGGGAAGCTCCTACGAGCAGTACTTC	CATSETGSSYEQYF
many	TRBV15	TRBD1	15	TRBJ1-2	TGTGCCACCAGCAGACCAGACAGGGAGAGACATGGCTACACCTTC	CATSRPDRERHGYTF
many	TRBV20-1	TRBD1	13	TRBJ1-1	TGCAGTGCTTGGGACAGCATGAACACTGAAGCTTTCTTT	CSAWDSMNTEAFF
many	TRBV20-1	TRBD2	16	TRBJ2-7	TGCAGTGCTAGAGCCGGCCAGCGGGGGGTCCGCTACGAGCAGTACTTC	CSARAGQRGVRYEQYF
-	TRBV28	TRBD1	15	TRBJ1-2	TGTGCCAGCAGTCGCTCGTGGACAGGGAACTATGGCTACACCTTC	CASSRSWTGNYGYTF
-	TRBV7-9	-	13	TRBJ1-6	TGTGCCAGCAGCTTAGGGGCCGTTTCACCCCTCCACTTT	CASSLGAVSPLHF
many	TRBV4-3	-	13	TRBJ2-1	TGCGCCAGCAGCCCCTTACTCGAAAAAGAGCAGTTCTTC	CASSPLLEKEQFF
-	TRBV7-2	-	16	TRBJ2-7	TGTGCCAGCAGCCCACTTTCGAGACAAAGCTCCTACGAGCAGTACTTC	CASSPLSRQSSYEQYF
many	TRBV3-1	-	13	TRBJ1-1	TGTGCCAGCAGGGAGGATGGGAACACTGAAGCTTTCTTT	CASREDGNTEAFF